This T cell receptor (beta chain) was recovered during a study of shared clonotypes between healthy human individuals (TCRdb year 2020). About the investigation overall: The cohort comprised a couple of women and a few men aged 18 to 49 years. For each donor, three plates each were used for CD4 naive and CD4 memory, two plates were used for CD8 naive, and one plate was used for CD8 memory. To estimate repertoire size and how much clonotype sharing occurs between individuals, the study deeply sequenced the blood TCR repertoires of five healthy adults. To increase sequencing depth and limit assay-specific biases, different laboratories used diverse techniques to prepare libraries and sequence TCR repertoires. Between about 0.9 and 8.9 billion PBMCs per donor were obtained by leukapheresis. What the study reported, not specific to this receptor: Naive subsets generally had larger estimated clonotype richness than memory subsets did. Compared with non-shared clonotypes, the clonotypes found in all four sorted-subset donors had higher generation probabilities. Sampling was limited to blood, and TCR repertoires in tissue likely differ from TCR repertoires in blood. Across four donors, approximately 5% of naive CD4, approximately 4% of naive CD8, around 2.5% of memory CD4, and approximately 0.4% of memory CD8 clonotypes were shared. Because the study included a small number of donors, the genetic and exposure-history diversity represented was limited. Rarefaction of sorted-subset datasets indicated incomplete sequencing despite the large sequencing depth. Based on pairwise subsampling, the degree of clonotype sharing among donors was expected to be affected by sequencing depth.

Notes on this clone: Its antigen is currently not known. Base quality data are lacking; no much larger clone is found one base away.

Using the deep immunoSEQ assay, multiplex PCR amplified TCR CDR3 regions from genomic DNA. Extracted genomic DNA from each cell subset was distributed evenly across all wells of several immunoSEQ 96-well plates, and each plate was treated as a replicate. For sorted subsets, roughly 200 ng of genomic DNA, equivalent to some 30,000 T cell genomes, went into each replicate PCR. Purified libraries were measured with a Qubit 3.0 fluorometer, size-checked on a Bioanalyzer 2100, and measured again with the KAPA Library Quantification kit. Every immunoSEQ 96-well plate was sequenced on a dedicated single-read 150-cycle Illumina NextSeq 550 flow cell. The study's processing was this. The immunoSEQ output contained only junctional sequences without quality scores, so filtering could not match that applied to full-length reads. Sequences were annotated with PyIR, a Python wrapper for IgBLAST v1.9, and V/J genes and CDR3 were assigned using IMGT germline references. Any read was removed if the V/J assignment was weak (E-value above 1e-6), the CDR3 was missing, or the read contained stop codons, out-of-frame junctions, or ambiguous translated residues. A V3J clonotype was defined by an identical inferred V gene, J gene, and CDR3 amino acid sequence. To compute the percentage overlap between repertoires, the number of shared unique clonotypes was divided by the size of the smaller repertoire. Richness of each repertoire was evaluated using RTK rarefaction, the Chao1 estimator, and Recon v2.1 estimates of unobserved clonotypes. OLGA was used to compute generation probabilities for all TCRbeta clonotypes that the gDNA method yielded from several donors. Drawn from immuneACCESS, this table holds only the in-frame rearrangements with V and J called that TCRdb kept. Clones are partly lost; checked studies trace under half to an unresolved V gene and leave the rest unexplained. V, J and clone size are those of that table, while D and trimming were read from the DNA. Counted in this sample were around 1,000,000 clones; approximately 75% of them appeared once. Of the sample, roughly 0.9% is held by the ten largest clones.

The donors were healthy, HIV-negative adults with no recently reported acute infections or vaccinations. Every donor was a Caucasian adult living in Nashville, Tennessee, USA. CD4+ T cells were enriched through magnetic negative selection, after which naive cells were positively selected on CD45RA and the remaining negative fraction served as the memory subset. After blood collection by leukapheresis, PBMCs were isolated using Ficoll-Histopaque density gradient centrifugation and then cryopreserved in the vapor phase of liquid nitrogen. Analytical flow cytometry was used to check the purity and quantity of each magnetically sorted T cell population. From each sorted fraction, genomic DNA was isolated and quantified by UV absorbance on a Nanodrop 2000c. V is cut back by 2 bases and J by 5 bases, with 6 bases in the junction unmatched. The CDR3 goes from the cysteine to the phenylalanine over 15 residues. The CDR3 DNA has 45 bases and is translated from base 1. Per the germline V gene, SGHTA is the CDR1 and FQGTGA is the CDR2.

This TCR came from a man younger than 35 in good health. Some clones in this sample may be carry-over from other donors' samples. The specimen sequenced was memory CD4+ T cells from PBMCs. Reading the label with the study, this specimen's cell subset or site is: CD45RA-negative fraction. In this chain, TRBV7-3 is recombined with TRBJ2-3, and 8 junctional nucleotides match TRBD2. The CDR3 corresponds to CASSLAGGAGDTQYF. The nucleotides are TGTGCCAGCAGCTTAGCGGGAGGAGCTGGAGATACGCAGTATTTT.